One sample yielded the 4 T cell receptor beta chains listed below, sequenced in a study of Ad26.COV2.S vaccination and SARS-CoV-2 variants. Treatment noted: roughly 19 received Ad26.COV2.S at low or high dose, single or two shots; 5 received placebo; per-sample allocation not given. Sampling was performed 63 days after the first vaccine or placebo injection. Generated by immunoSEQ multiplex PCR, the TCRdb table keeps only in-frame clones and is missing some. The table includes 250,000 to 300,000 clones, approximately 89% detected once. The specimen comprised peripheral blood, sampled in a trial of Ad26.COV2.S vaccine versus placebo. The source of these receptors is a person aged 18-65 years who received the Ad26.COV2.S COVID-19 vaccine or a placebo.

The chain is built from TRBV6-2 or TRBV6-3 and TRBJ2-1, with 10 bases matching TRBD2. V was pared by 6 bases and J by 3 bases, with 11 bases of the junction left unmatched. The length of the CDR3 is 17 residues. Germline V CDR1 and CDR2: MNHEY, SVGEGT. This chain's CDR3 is CASSGSGGTKSYNEQFF. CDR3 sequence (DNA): TGTGCCAGCAGCGGTAGCGGGGGGACCAAAAGCTACAATGAGCAGTTCTTC.

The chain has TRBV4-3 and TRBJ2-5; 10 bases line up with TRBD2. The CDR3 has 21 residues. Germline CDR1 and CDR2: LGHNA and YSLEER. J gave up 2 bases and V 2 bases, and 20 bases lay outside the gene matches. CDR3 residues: CASSQSRTASGGPPQQETQYF. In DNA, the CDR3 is TGCGCCAGCAGCCAATCCCGGACGGCTAGCGGGGGCCCGCCTCAGCAAGAGACCCAGTACTTC.

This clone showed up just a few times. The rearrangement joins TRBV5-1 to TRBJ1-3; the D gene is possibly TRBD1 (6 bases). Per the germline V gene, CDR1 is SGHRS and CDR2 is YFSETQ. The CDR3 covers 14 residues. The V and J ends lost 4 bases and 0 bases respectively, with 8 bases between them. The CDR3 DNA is TGCGCCAGCAGCCAGGACAGCTCTGGAAACACCATATATTTT. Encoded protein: CASSQDSSGNTIYF.

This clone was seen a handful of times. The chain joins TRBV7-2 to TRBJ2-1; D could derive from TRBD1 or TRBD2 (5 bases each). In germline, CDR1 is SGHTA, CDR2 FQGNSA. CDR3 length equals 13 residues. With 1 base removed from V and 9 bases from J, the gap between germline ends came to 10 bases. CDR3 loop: CASSLGGVAEQFF. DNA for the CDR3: TGTGCCAGCAGCTTAGGAGGGGTGGCTGAGCAGTTCTTC.